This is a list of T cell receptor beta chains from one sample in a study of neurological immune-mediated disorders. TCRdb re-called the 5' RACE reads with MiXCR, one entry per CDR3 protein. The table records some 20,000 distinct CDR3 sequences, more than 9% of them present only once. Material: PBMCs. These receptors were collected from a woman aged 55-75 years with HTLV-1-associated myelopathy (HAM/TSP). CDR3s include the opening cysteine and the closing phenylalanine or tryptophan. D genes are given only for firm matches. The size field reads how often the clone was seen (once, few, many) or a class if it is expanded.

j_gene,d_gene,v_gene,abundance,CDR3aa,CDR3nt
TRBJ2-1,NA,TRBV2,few,CASGAGAPHNEQFF,TGTGCCAGCGGTGCGGGGGCCCCGCACAATGAGCAGTTCTTC
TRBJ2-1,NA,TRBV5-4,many,CASSSGGVLPNNEQFF,TGTGCCAGCAGCTCGGGTGGGGTCCTTCCCAACAATGAGCAGTTCTTC
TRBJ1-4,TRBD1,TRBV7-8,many,CASSLTGQGPEKLFF,TGTGCCAGCAGCTTAACGGGACAGGGACCTGAAAAACTGTTTTTT
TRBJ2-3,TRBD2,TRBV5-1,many,CASSHQGTSGSTDTQYF,TGCGCCAGCAGCCATCAAGGGACTAGCGGAAGCACAGATACGCAGTATTTT
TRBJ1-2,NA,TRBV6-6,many,CASSYLREGGYTF,TGTGCCAGCAGTTACCTCAGGGAGGGTGGCTACACCTTC
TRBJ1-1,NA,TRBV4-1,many,CASSPFGRLEAFF,TGCGCCAGCAGCCCCTTTGGGCGGCTTGAAGCTTTCTTT
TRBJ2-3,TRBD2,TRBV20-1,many,CSAISTLAGGRWSTDTQYF,TGCAGTGCAATCTCTACCCTAGCGGGGGGCCGCTGGAGCACAGATACGCAGTATTTT
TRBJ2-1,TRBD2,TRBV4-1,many,CASSQDLAGGQHTNYNEQFF,TGCGCCAGCAGCCAAGATCTAGCGGGGGGCCAGCATACGAACTACAATGAGCAGTTCTTC
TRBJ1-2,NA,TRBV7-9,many,CASSPIMGYGYTF,TGTGCCAGCAGCCCTATAATGGGCTATGGCTACACCTTC
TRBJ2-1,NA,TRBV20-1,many,CSANGQSSYNEQFF,TGCAGTGCTAACGGACAGAGCTCCTACAATGAGCAGTTCTTC
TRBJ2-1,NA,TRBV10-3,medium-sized,CAITRGDNFNEQFF,TGTGCCATCACCCGCGGGGATAATTTCAATGAGCAGTTCTTC
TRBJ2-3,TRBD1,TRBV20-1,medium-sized,CSAPDRGRGTDTQYF,TGCAGTGCCCCAGACAGGGGGCGAGGTACAGATACGCAGTATTTT
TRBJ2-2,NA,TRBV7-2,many,CASSLMGGRNTGELFF,TGTGCCAGCAGCTTAATGGGGGGCCGGAACACCGGGGAGCTGTTTTTT
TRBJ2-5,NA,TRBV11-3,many,CASSLGGQETQYF,TGTGCCAGCAGCTTGGGAGGCCAAGAGACCCAGTACTTC
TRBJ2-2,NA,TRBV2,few,CASSTDQGGELFF,TGTGCCAGCTCGACCGACCAGGGCGGGGAGCTGTTTTTT
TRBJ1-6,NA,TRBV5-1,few,CASSPATPNSPLHF,TGCGCCAGCAGCCCTGCGACCCCGAATTCACCCCTCCACTTT
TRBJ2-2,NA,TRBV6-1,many,CASSEMGQGSTGELFF,TGTGCCAGCAGTGAAATGGGGCAGGGGAGCACCGGGGAGCTGTTTTTT